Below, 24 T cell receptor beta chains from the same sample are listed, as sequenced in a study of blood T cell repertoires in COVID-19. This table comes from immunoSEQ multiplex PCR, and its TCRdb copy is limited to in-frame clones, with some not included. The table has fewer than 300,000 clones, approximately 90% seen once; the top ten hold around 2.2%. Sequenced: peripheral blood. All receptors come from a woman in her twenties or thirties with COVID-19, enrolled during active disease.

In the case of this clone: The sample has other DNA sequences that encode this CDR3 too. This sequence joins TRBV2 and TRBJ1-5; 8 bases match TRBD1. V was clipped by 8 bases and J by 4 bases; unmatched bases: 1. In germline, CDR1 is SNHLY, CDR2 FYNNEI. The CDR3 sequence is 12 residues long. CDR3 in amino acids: CASRQGNQPQHF. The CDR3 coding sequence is TGTGCCAGCCGACAGGGGAATCAGCCCCAGCATTTT.

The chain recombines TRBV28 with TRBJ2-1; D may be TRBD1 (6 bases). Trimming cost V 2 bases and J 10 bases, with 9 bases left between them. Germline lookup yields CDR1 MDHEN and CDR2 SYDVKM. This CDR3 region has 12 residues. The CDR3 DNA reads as TGTGCCAGCAGTTTAGGAGACAGGGAGCAGTTCTTC. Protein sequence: CASSLGDREQFF.

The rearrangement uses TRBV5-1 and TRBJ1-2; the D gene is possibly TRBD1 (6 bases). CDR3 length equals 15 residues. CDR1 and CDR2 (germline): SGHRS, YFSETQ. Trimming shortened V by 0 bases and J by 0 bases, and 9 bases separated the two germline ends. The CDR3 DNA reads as TGCGCCAGCAGCTTGGAACAGGGTACTAACTATGGCTACACCTTC. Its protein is CASSLEQGTNYGYTF.

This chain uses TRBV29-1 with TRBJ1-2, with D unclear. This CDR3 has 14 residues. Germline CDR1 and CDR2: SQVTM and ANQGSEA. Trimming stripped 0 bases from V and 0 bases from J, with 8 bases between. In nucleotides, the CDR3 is TGCAGCGTTGAAGACCCCCCAACTAACTATGGCTACACCTTC. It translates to CSVEDPPTNYGYTF.

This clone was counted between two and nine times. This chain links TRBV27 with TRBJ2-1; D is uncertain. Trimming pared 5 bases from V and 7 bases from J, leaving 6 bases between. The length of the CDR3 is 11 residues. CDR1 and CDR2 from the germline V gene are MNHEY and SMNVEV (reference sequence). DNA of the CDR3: TGTGCCAGCAGTGTGAGGAATGAGCAGTTCTTC. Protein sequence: CASSVRNEQFF.

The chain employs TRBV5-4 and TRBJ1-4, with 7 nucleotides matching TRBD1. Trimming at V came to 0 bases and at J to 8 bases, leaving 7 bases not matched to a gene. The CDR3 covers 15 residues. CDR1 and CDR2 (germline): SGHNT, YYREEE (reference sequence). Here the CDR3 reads CASSLGWQGGEKLFF. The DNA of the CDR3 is TGTGCCAGCAGCTTGGGATGGCAGGGGGGCGAAAAACTGTTTTTT.

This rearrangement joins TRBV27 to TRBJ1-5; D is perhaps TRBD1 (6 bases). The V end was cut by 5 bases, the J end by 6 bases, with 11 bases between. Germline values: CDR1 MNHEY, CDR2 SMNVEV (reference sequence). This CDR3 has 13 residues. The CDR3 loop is CASSHRVGQPQHF. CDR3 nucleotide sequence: TGTGCCAGCAGTCACAGGGTGGGTCAGCCCCAGCATTTT.

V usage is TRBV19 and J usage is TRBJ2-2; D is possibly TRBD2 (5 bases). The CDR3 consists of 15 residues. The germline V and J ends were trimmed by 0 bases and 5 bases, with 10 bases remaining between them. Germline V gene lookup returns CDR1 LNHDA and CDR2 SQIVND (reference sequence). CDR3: CASSIDRRGTGELFF. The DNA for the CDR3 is TGTGCCAGTAGTATAGACAGGAGAGGGACCGGGGAGCTGTTTTTT.

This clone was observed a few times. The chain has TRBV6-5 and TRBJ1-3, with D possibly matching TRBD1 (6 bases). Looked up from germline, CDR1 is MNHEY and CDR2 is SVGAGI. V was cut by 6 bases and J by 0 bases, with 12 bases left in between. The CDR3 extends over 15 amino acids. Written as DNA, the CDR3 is TGTGCCAGCAGCGGGGACATTGCCTCTGGAAACACCATATATTTT. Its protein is CASSGDIASGNTIYF.

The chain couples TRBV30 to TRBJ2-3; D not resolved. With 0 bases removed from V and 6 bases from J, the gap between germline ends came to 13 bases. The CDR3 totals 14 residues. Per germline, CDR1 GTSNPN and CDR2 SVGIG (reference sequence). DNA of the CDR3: TGTGCCTGGAGTGTTGGCCTCAGGATGGATACGCAGTATTTT. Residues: CAWSVGLRMDTQYF.

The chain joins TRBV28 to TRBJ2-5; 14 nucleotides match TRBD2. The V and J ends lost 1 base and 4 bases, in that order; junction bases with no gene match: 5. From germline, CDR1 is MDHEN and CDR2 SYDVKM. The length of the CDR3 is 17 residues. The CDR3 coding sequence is TGTGCCAGCAGTTTATTGGGACTAGCGGGAGAGGCAGAGACCCAGTACTTC. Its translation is CASSLLGLAGEAETQYF.

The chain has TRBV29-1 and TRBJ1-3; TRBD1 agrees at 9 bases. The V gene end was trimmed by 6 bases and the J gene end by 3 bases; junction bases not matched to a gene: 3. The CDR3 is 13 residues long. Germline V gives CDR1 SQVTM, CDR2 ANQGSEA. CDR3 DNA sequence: TGCAGCGTGGGACAGGGTGTTGGAAACACCATATATTTT. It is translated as CSVGQGVGNTIYF.

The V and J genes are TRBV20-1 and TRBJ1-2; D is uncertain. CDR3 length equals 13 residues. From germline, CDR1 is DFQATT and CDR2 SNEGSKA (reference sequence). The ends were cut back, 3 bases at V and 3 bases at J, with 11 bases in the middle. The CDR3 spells CSASSGLDYGYTF. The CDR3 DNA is TGCAGTGCTAGTTCAGGTTTGGACTATGGCTACACCTTC.

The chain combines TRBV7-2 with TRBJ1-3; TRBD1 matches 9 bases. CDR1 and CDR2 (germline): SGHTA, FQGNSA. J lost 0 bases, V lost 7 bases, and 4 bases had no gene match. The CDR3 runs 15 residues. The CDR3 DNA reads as TGTGCCAGCAACACGGGACAGGGCTCTGGAAACACCATATATTTT. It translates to CASNTGQGSGNTIYF.

CDR3 coding DNA: TGTGCCACCAGCAGACTAAGGAGCCGTAGGGGGAACACCGGGGAGCTGTTTTTT. Translated, it gives CATSRLRSRRGNTGELFF. The genes are TRBV15 and TRBJ2-2; TRBD1 might be the D (5 bases). Germline CDR1 and CDR2: LNHNV and YYDKDF (reference sequence). The V end was cut by 2 bases, the J end by 1 base, with 17 bases between. The CDR3 contains 18 residues.

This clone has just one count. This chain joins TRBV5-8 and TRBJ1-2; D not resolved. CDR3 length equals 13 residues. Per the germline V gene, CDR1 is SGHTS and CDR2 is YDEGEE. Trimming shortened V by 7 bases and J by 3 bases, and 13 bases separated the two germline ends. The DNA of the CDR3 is TGTGCCAGCGGTCCGCGCGGATACTATGGCTACACCTTC. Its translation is CASGPRGYYGYTF.

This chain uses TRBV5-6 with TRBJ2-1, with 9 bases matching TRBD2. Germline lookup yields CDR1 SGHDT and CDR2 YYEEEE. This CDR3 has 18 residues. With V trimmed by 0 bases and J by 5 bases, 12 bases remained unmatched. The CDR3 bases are TGTGCCAGCAGCTTGGGTCTAGCGGGACCTCAAATACACAATGAGCAGTTCTTC. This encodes CASSLGLAGPQIHNEQFF.

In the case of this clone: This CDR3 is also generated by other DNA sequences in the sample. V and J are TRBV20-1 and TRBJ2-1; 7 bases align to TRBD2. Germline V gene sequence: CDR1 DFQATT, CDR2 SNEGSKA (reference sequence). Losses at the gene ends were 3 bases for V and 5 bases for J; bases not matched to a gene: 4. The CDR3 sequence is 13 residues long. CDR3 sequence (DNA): TGCAGTGCTAGTCGTGGGAGGGACAATGAGCAGTTCTTC. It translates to CSASRGRDNEQFF.

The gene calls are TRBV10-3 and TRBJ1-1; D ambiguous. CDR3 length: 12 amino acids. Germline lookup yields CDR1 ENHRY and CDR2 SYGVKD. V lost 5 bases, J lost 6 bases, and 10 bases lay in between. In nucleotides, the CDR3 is TGTGCCATCAGTAGGCCCGGGGCTGAAGCTTTCTTT. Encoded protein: CAISRPGAEAFF.

In DNA form, the CDR3 reads TGTGCCAGTGATTACTGGACAGGGAGAAATCAGCCCCAGCATTTT. Its translation is CASDYWTGRNQPQHF. The chain has TRBV19 and TRBJ1-5; the match to TRBD1 covers 8 bases. Germline-derived CDR1 and CDR2 are LNHDA and SQIVND (reference sequence). With V trimmed by 8 bases and J by 4 bases, 10 bases remained unmatched. This CDR3 contains 15 residues.

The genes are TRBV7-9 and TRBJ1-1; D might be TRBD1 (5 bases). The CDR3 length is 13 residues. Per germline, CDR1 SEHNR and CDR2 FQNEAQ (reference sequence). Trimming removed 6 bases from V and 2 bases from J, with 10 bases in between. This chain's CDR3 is CASRLTGNTEAFF. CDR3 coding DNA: TGTGCCAGCAGGTTAACAGGAAACACTGAAGCTTTCTTT.

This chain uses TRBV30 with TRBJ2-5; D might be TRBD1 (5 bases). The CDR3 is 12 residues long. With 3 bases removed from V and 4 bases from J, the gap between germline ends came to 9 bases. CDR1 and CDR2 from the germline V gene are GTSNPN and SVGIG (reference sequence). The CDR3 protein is CAWSRDRETQYF. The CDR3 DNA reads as TGTGCCTGGAGCCGTGACAGAGAGACCCAGTACTTC. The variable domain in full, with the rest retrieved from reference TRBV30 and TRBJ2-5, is SQTIHQWPATLVQPVGSPLSLECTVEGTSNPNLYWYRQAAGRGLQLLFYSVGIGQISSEVPQNLSASRPQDRQFILSSKKLLLSDSGFYLCAWSRDRETQYFGPGTRLLVL.

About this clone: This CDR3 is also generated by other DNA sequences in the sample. CDR3 DNA sequence: TGTGCCAGCAGTTTAAACAGAGCCTACGAGCAGTACTTC. This codes for CASSLNRAYEQYF. The chain carries TRBV27 and TRBJ2-7; D is ambiguous. V shed 2 bases and J shed 2 bases, with 7 bases lying between them. CDR3 length: 13 amino acids. CDR1 is MNHEY, CDR2 SMNVEV, per germline (reference sequence).

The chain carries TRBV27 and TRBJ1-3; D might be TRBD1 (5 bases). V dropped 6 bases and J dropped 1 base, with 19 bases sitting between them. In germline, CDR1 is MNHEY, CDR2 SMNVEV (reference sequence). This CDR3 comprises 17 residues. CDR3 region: CASSRTIVGESGNTIYF. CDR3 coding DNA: TGTGCCAGCAGCCGAACGATCGTAGGGGAATCTGGAAACACCATATATTTT.